This T cell receptor (beta chain) was retrieved from a study of beta chain features in type 1 diabetes. Findings of the study overall: Within patients, naive, central memory and Treg TCRB repertoires seemed more similar than within healthy donors. Shortening that was moderate but significant affected the TCRB CDR3s of Type 1 diabetes patients in all four CD4+ subsets. PCR could preferentially amplify shorter templates, alike in patients and controls.

The sequenced template was cDNA made from the entire isolated RNA. The read count averaged about 3.3 million across naive, central memory and regulatory T cell samples. Profiled with immunoSEQ multiplex PCR; TCRdb holds only in-frame clones, not every one. Here the sample spans 100,000 to 150,000 clones, about 10% being singletons. The trim removed 4 bases at V and 4 bases at J, leaving 11 bases unmatched. CDR3 length: 16 residues. Germline V lookup: CDR1 LGHNA, CDR2 YNFKEQ. Sort purity for all populations was recorded as exceeding 98%. Concerning this clone itself: Its target is not known.

The TCR sequence derives from a man in his thirties or forties with type 1 diabetes. The sequenced sample consisted of central memory CD4+ T cells from blood. V gene TRBV4-2 combines with J gene TRBJ2-3; TRBD2 matches at 7 bases. CDR3 protein: CASSPVAGGFADTQYF. The DNA of the CDR3 is TGTGCCAGCAGCCCGGTAGCGGGTGGTTTCGCAGATACGCAGTATTTT.